These T cell receptor beta chains were read from a single sample in a study of T cell responses to AZD1222 COVID-19 vaccine. Here immunoSEQ multiplex PCR was the method, and the copy in TCRdb shows in-frame clones only, minus some. The sample carries under 150,000 clones, around 90% recorded once. The sample in question was peripheral blood, obtained 28 days after the second AZD1222 dose. These receptors were obtained from an adult who received the AZD1222 COVID-19 vaccine. CDR3s include the opening cysteine and the closing phenylalanine or tryptophan. The order of the fields is V gene, D gene, J gene, clone size, CDR3 DNA, CDR3 protein. The D gene is left open where the match is weak. A row's size may be missing; if present it is once, few, many or a size class.

V: TRBV9; D: TRBD2; J: TRBJ2-3; size: -; DNA: TGTGCCAGCAGCGCCACGGGACTAGCGGGAGTAGGAGGCACAGATACGCAGTATTTT; CDR3: CASSATGLAGVGGTDTQYF
V: TRBV20-1; D: TRBD2; J: TRBJ2-7; size: -; DNA: TGCAGTGCTAGTCCTAGCGGGGGGTGGGCCTCCTACGAGCAGTACTTC; CDR3: CSASPSGGWASYEQYF
V: TRBV12-3/TRBV12-4; D: -; J: TRBJ1-2; size: -; DNA: TGTGCCAGCAGCCCCGGGGGGGGCTGGGGCTACACCTTC; CDR3: CASSPGGGWGYTF
V: TRBV5-6; D: -; J: TRBJ2-7; size: -; DNA: TGTGCCAGCAGCCGAGACAGGTCCTCCTACGAGCAGTACTTC; CDR3: CASSRDRSSYEQYF
V: TRBV5-1; D: -; J: TRBJ1-1; size: -; DNA: TGCGCCAGCAGCTTGGAGGACTTGAACACTGAAGCTTTCTTT; CDR3: CASSLEDLNTEAFF
V: TRBV4-3; D: -; J: TRBJ1-2; size: -; DNA: TGCGCCAGCAGCCAAGATTCGTCGGCTCAGGGAAGCTATAACTATGGCTACACCTTC; CDR3: CASSQDSSAQGSYNYGYTF
V: TRBV27; D: TRBD1; J: TRBJ1-4; size: -; DNA: TGTGCCAGCAGGGGGACAGGGACTAATGAAAAACTGTTTTTT; CDR3: CASRGTGTNEKLFF
V: TRBV5-1; D: -; J: TRBJ1-2; size: once; DNA: TGCGCCAGCAGCTTGAGTCAGAACTATGGCTACACCTTC; CDR3: CASSLSQNYGYTF
V: TRBV6-5; D: TRBD1; J: TRBJ1-6; size: -; DNA: TGTGCCAGCAGTTATATCCGACAGGGAGGAAATTCACCCCTCCACTTT; CDR3: CASSYIRQGGNSPLHF
V: TRBV7-3; D: -; J: TRBJ2-2; size: -; DNA: TGTGCCAGCAGCTACAAGAACACCGGGGAGCTGTTTTTT; CDR3: CASSYKNTGELFF
V: TRBV4-1; D: -; J: TRBJ2-5; size: -; DNA: TGCGCCAGCAGCCAAGATCTTCTGGGACCCGACAAAGAGACCCAGTACTTC; CDR3: CASSQDLLGPDKETQYF
V: TRBV18; D: TRBD1; J: TRBJ1-1; size: -; DNA: TGTGCCAGCTCACCAGAGACAGGGGAGCACACTGAAGCTTTCTTT; CDR3: CASSPETGEHTEAFF
V: TRBV25-1; D: TRBD1; J: TRBJ2-5; size: -; DNA: TGTGCCAGCAGCCAGACAGGGATTATTGAGACCCAGTACTTC; CDR3: CASSQTGIIETQYF
V: TRBV4-2; D: -; J: TRBJ1-5; size: -; DNA: TGTGCCAGCAGCCAAGAACTTGTTAGGGGTAATCAGCCCCAGCATTTT; CDR3: CASSQELVRGNQPQHF
V: TRBV30; D: -; J: TRBJ2-1; size: -; DNA: TGTGCCTGGAGTGTACGAGGGTACAATGAGCAGTTCTTC; CDR3: CAWSVRGYNEQFF
V: TRBV7-9; D: -; J: TRBJ1-6; size: -; DNA: TGTGCCAGCAGCCGGGGACCTCGCGGCTCCTATAATTCACCCCTCCACTTT; CDR3: CASSRGPRGSYNSPLHF
V: TRBV7-8; D: -; J: TRBJ1-5; size: -; DNA: TGTGCCAGCAGCAACGGGGGGCGAAGCAATCAGCCCCAGCATTTT; CDR3: CASSNGGRSNQPQHF